This entry lists 26 T cell receptor beta chains sequenced from one sample in a study of glioma-infiltrating T cells after dendritic cell vaccination. Here immunoSEQ multiplex PCR was the method, and the copy in TCRdb shows in-frame clones only, minus some. The sample includes about 82,000 clones, roughly 87% seen only once; the top ten take roughly 6.8%. Described time point: after dendritic cell vaccination, including at tumor progression/relapse. This sample comprised blood, obtained after dendritic cell vaccination. The receptors were sampled from a human donor with glioblastoma.

Comments on this clone: Other DNA sequences in this specimen translate into the identical CDR3. The chain links TRBV6-5 to TRBJ1-2; D is perhaps TRBD1 (6 bases). Germline CDR1 MNHEY, CDR2 SVGAGI. This CDR3 spans 14 amino acids. V was trimmed by 0 bases and J by 7 bases, leaving 12 bases between them. CDR3 amino acids: CASSYSTGRSGYTF. The CDR3 region has the DNA TGTGCCAGCAGTTACTCAACAGGGCGGTCTGGCTACACCTTC.

This rearrangement joins TRBV10-3 to TRBJ2-5; no definite D call. The CDR3 consists of 13 residues. CDR1 ENHRY and CDR2 SYGVKD come from the germline V gene. V was trimmed by 5 bases and J by 8 bases, leaving 15 bases between them. The CDR3 loop reads CAISSDWPTTQYF. DNA of the CDR3: TGTGCCATCAGTTCCGACTGGCCCACAACCCAGTACTTC.

The rearrangement links TRBV2 to TRBJ2-5, with TRBD1 identical over 8 bases. This CDR3 has 16 amino acids. Germline V lookup: CDR1 SNHLY, CDR2 FYNNEI. V dropped 4 bases and J dropped 5; count of bases not matched to a gene: 12. This chain's CDR3 is CASSVQGAKTGETQYF. In DNA form, the CDR3 reads TGTGCCAGCAGTGTTCAGGGGGCTAAGACGGGGGAGACCCAGTACTTC.

The chain employs TRBV2 and TRBJ1-1, with D possibly TRBD1 on 6 matching bases. Between the trimmed V and J ends, which lost 8 bases and 2 bases, there was a span of 15 bases. The CDR3 sequence is 14 residues long. Germline CDR1 reads SNHLY; CDR2 reads FYNNEI. DNA for the CDR3: TGTGCCAGCGTTAGGACAGACCAAAACACTGAAGCTTTCTTT. Translated: CASVRTDQNTEAFF. The whole variable domain, filled in from reference TRBV2 and TRBJ1-1, reads EPEVTQTPSHQVTQMGQEVILRCVPISNHLYFYWYRQILGQKVEFLVSFYNNEISEKSEIFDDQFSVERPDGSNFTLKIRSTKLEDSAMYFCASVRTDQNTEAFFGQGTRLTVV.

This clone showed up just once. J is TRBJ2-1 and V is TRBV13, with D perhaps matching TRBD2 (7 bases). Deletions cut 1 base from V and 4 bases from J, with 14 bases between. From germline, CDR1 is PRHDT and CDR2 FYEKMQ (reference sequence). This CDR3 is 16 amino acids long. The CDR3 loop reads CASSLVGGGLYNEQFF. CDR3 in DNA: TGTGCCAGCAGCTTAGTTGGGGGGGGCCTATACAATGAGCAGTTCTTC.

The chain combines TRBV4-3 with TRBJ1-2; TRBD1 aligns across 7 bases. CDR3 length: 14 residues. Per germline, CDR1 LGHNA and CDR2 YSLEER. The ends lost 5 bases at V and 4 bases at J; junction bases unmatched: 7. The CDR3 region is CASSSGGTAYGYTF. As DNA, the CDR3 is TGCGCCAGCAGCTCCGGTGGGACAGCCTATGGCTACACCTTC.

This clone is a singleton in its sample. DNA for the CDR3: TGTGCCAGCAGCCCCACAGGGGCGAGTAATGAAAAACTGTTTTTT. This translates into CASSPTGASNEKLFF. V usage is TRBV6-5 and J usage is TRBJ1-4, with 7 bases identical to TRBD1. The CDR3 is 15 amino acids. Trimming cost V 6 bases and J 4 bases; bases outside gene matches: 8. Germline lookup yields CDR1 MNHEY and CDR2 SVGAGI.

The chain is built from TRBV6-1 and TRBJ1-1; 8 positions agree with TRBD1. Per germline, CDR1 MNHNS and CDR2 SASEGT. The junction had 11 bases not matched to a gene; V was cut back by 5 bases and J by 6 bases. The CDR3 runs to 15 residues. The CDR3 region is CASSQMTGVGAEAFF. The CDR3 DNA reads as TGTGCCAGCAGTCAGATGACAGGGGTTGGGGCTGAAGCTTTCTTT.

The genes are TRBV2 and TRBJ1-1; perhaps TRBD1 as D (5 bases). CDR3 length: 16 amino acids. V dropped 1 base and J dropped 3 bases, with 15 bases sitting between them. The germline gives CDR1 SNHLY, CDR2 FYNNEI. This CDR3 reads CASSEVRGGLDTEAFF. The CDR3 DNA follows: TGTGCCAGCAGTGAAGTGCGGGGGGGGTTGGACACTGAAGCTTTCTTT. The complete variable domain, with remaining parts taken from reference TRBV2 and TRBJ1-1, reads EPEVTQTPSHQVTQMGQEVILRCVPISNHLYFYWYRQILGQKVEFLVSFYNNEISEKSEIFDDQFSVERPDGSNFTLKIRSTKLEDSAMYFCASSEVRGGLDTEAFFGQGTRLTVV.

V usage is TRBV9 and J usage is TRBJ2-5; perhaps TRBD1 as D (7 bases). Gene TRBJ2-7 matches the end of the DNA better, so the J call may be wrong. Germline V gene data show CDR1 as SGDLS and CDR2 as YYNGEE. This CDR3 comprises 16 residues. The DNA of the CDR3 is TGTGCCAGCAGCCCCCGGCCGGGGGACAGATCCTACGAGCAGTACTTC. Amino acid sequence: CASSPRPGDRSYEQYF.

V and J are TRBV9 and TRBJ1-4; D gene unclear. There are 15 residues in the CDR3. The germline gives CDR1 SGDLS, CDR2 YYNGEE. The V end lost 3 bases, the J end lost 5 bases, and 14 bases lay between the germline ends. The CDR3 nucleotides are TGTGCCAGCAGCGCGATACCGAGCCCAAATGAAAAACTGTTTTTT. Translated: CASSAIPSPNEKLFF. The variable domain in full, with the rest retrieved from reference TRBV9 and TRBJ1-4, is DSGVTQTPKHLITATGQRVTLRCSPRSGDLSVYWYQQSLDQGLQFLIQYYNGEERAKGNILERFSAQQFPDLHSELNLSSLELGDSALYFCASSAIPSPNEKLFFGSGTQLSVL.

The chain recombines TRBV27 with TRBJ1-2; D uncertain. The V end lost 0 bases, the J end lost 8 bases, and 13 bases lay between the germline ends. The V gene's germline CDR1 is MNHEY and CDR2 SMNVEV (reference sequence). This CDR3 comprises 14 residues. CDR3 in amino acids: CASSLSGGNRGYTF. CDR3 nucleotides: TGTGCCAGCAGTTTATCGGGCGGGAACAGAGGCTACACCTTC.

A single count supports this clone. The chain is built from TRBV12-5 and TRBJ2-7; 9 bases align to TRBD1. The CDR3 is 13 amino acids. Germline V lookup: CDR1 LGHNT, CDR2 FRNRAP. J was trimmed by 6 bases and V by 6 bases; bases with no gene match: 6. The CDR3: CASGFGTGLEQYF. As DNA, the CDR3 is TGTGCTAGTGGGTTCGGGACAGGGCTCGAGCAGTACTTC.

The chain carries TRBV7-6 and TRBJ1-5; D remains unclear. V lost 1 base and J 4 bases, leaving 8 bases between the germline ends. Per germline, CDR1 SGHVS and CDR2 FNYEAQ. The CDR3 runs to 14 residues. The CDR3 DNA follows: TGTGCCAGCAGCTTAGGGGGAGGGAATCAGCCCCAGCATTTT. It specifies CASSLGGGNQPQHF.

This chain uses TRBV5-1 with TRBJ2-7; D not certain. Germline values: CDR1 SGHRS, CDR2 YFSETQ. This CDR3 contains 14 residues. Deletions cut 0 bases from V and 6 bases from J, with 13 bases between. CDR3 amino acids: CASSLAAVLGEQYF. CDR3 DNA: TGCGCCAGCAGCTTGGCCGCAGTTCTTGGCGAGCAGTACTTC.

The J gene is TRBJ2-2, the V gene TRBV7-3, with D uncertain. The CDR3 covers 15 residues. Germline V CDR1 and CDR2: SGHTA, FQGTGA. V was clipped by 2 bases and J by 5 bases, with 12 bases between them. For the CDR3, the DNA is TGTGCCAGCAGCTTACAAGGAGTGGGTACCGGGGAGCTGTTTTTT. Translation: CASSLQGVGTGELFF.

This chain joins TRBV19 and TRBJ1-5, with D perhaps matching TRBD1 (5 bases). Deletions cut 1 base from V and 6 bases from J, with 10 bases between. The CDR3 has 14 residues. Looked up from germline, CDR1 is LNHDA and CDR2 is SQIVND (reference sequence). CDR3 amino acids: CASSIAGWFQPQHF. The CDR3 DNA sequence: TGTGCCAGTAGTATAGCAGGGTGGTTTCAGCCCCAGCATTTT.

V and J are TRBV6-5 and TRBJ1-1; D gene ambiguous. The CDR3 extends over 15 amino acids. Germline V gene lookup returns CDR1 MNHEY and CDR2 SVGAGI. Trimming took 0 bases from V and 0 from J, leaving 8 bases between them. CDR3 residues: CASSYSEVMNTEAFF. In nucleotides, the CDR3 is TGTGCCAGCAGTTACTCAGAGGTGATGAACACTGAAGCTTTCTTT.

This clone was seen just once. The chain couples TRBV6-6 to TRBJ2-4, with 7 positions matching TRBD1. The CDR3 loop spans 13 amino acids. Looked up from germline, CDR1 is MNHNY and CDR2 is SVGAGI (reference sequence). With V trimmed by 6 bases and J by 7 bases, 6 bases remained unmatched. The CDR3 region is CASSPGQENIQYF. The CDR3, as DNA: TGTGCCAGCAGCCCCGGACAGGAGAACATTCAGTACTTC.

This CDR3 is CASSSETARGNYGYTF. CDR3 DNA: TGTGCCAGCAGCTCCGAGACAGCGCGAGGTAACTATGGCTACACCTTC. The genes are TRBV5-4 and TRBJ1-2, with TRBD1 as a possible D gene (5 bases). The germline V and J ends were trimmed by 3 bases and 1 base, with 16 bases remaining between them. This CDR3 spans 16 amino acids. Germline lookup yields CDR1 SGHNT and CDR2 YYREEE (reference sequence).

CDR3 region: CASSQDRSRLLNTEAFF. The CDR3 region has the DNA TGCGCCAGCAGCCAAGATAGATCTCGCCTTTTGAACACTGAAGCTTTCTTT. This chain links TRBV4-1 with TRBJ1-1; D is unresolved. CDR3 length: 17 amino acids. Germline values: CDR1 MGHRA, CDR2 YSYEKL. Trimming pared 0 bases from V and 0 bases from J, leaving 14 bases between.

J is TRBJ2-5 and V is TRBV5-1, with 14 nucleotides matching TRBD2. Looked up from germline, CDR1 is SGHRS and CDR2 is YFSETQ. CDR3 length: 17 residues. V lost 1 base to trimming and J lost 3 bases; unmatched junction nucleotides: 5. The CDR3 nucleotides read TGCGCCAGCAGCTTGTGGAGACTAGCGGGGGGGGAAGAGACCCAGTACTTC. Translation: CASSLWRLAGGEETQYF.

V and J are TRBV4-3 and TRBJ2-1, with 7 bases fitting TRBD1. V shed 4 bases, J shed 5 bases, and the junction held 5 bases outside the gene matches. The CDR3 is 14 amino acids. CDR1 is LGHNA and CDR2 is YSLEER in the germline V gene. This CDR3 is CASSLPDRDNEQFF. DNA for the CDR3: TGCGCCAGCAGCCTGCCAGACAGGGACAATGAGCAGTTCTTC.

The rearrangement links TRBV5-1 to TRBJ2-1; no clear D. V was clipped by 0 bases and J by 6 bases, with 4 bases between them. CDR1 is SGHRS and CDR2 is YFSETQ in the germline V gene. CDR3 length: 12 residues. CDR3 loop: CASSLEANEQFF. In DNA form, the CDR3 reads TGCGCCAGCAGCTTGGAAGCCAATGAGCAGTTCTTC.

The rearrangement links TRBV19 to TRBJ1-5; D perhaps matches TRBD1 (5 bases). V lost 1 base and J lost 2, with 15 bases in between. The germline CDR1 and CDR2 sequences are LNHDA and SQIVND (reference sequence). This CDR3 is built from 17 residues. The CDR3 protein is CASSIVRGGQGNQPQHF. DNA of the CDR3: TGTGCCAGTAGTATAGTAAGGGGAGGCCAGGGCAATCAGCCCCAGCATTTT. Looking up the rest from reference TRBV19 and TRBJ1-5 gives the full variable domain: DGGITQSPKYLFRKEGQNVTLSCEQNLNHDAMYWYRQDPGQGLRLIYYSQIVNDFQKGDIAEGYSVSREKKESFPLTVTSAQKNPTAFYLCASSIVRGGQGNQPQHFGDGTRLSIL.

The chain links TRBV9 to TRBJ1-2, with D perhaps TRBD1 (5 bases). Per germline, CDR1 SGDLS and CDR2 YYNGEE. This CDR3 has 16 amino acids. Trimming stripped 4 bases from V and 6 bases from J, with 22 bases between. CDR3 sequence reads: CASSPLSRQGKNGYTF. The CDR3, as DNA: TGTGCCAGCAGCCCCCTTTCCCGGCAGGGAAAGAATGGCTACACCTTC.